This TCR beta chain is from a study of CD8 T cells in ankylosing spondylitis. Study-wide results and limits: Reported data indicate significant enrichment of disease-linked clones within matched ankylosing spondylitis synovial fluid. Reactive arthritis synovial fluid and blood previously showed some of these motif variants. For ankylosing spondylitis blood, a TCR beta motif of several highly homologous variants appeared characteristic.

There are a few counts of this clonotype. Its matching antigen is unknown. Making use of molecular barcodes, quantitative 5'-RACE generated TCR beta libraries. MiXCR was run by TCRdb on the 5' RACE reads, yielding one entry per CDR3 protein. The sample includes 450,000 to 550,000 distinct CDR3 sequences, roughly 5.3% of them seen just once. This CDR3 comprises 15 residues. The J segment lost 4 bases and the V segment lost 5 bases, leaving 7 bases of the junction unmatched. In germline, CDR1 is MDHEN, CDR2 SYDVKM. V gene TRBV28 combines with J gene TRBJ2-5; TRBD1 matches 10 bases. The material sequenced was blood, either unsorted or a sorted T cell fraction (not recorded which). The receptor was derived from a male donor with ankylosing spondylitis. The CDR3 reads CASSIRTGGLETQYF. The CDR3 DNA sequence: TGTGCCAGCAGTATCCGGACAGGGGGTTTAGAGACCCAGTACTTC.